This is a list of T cell receptor beta chains from one sample in a study of blood T cell repertoires in COVID-19. TCRdb's table, derived via immunoSEQ multiplex PCR, lists solely in-frame clones and lacks some. The data hold about 140,000 clones, with approximately 85% observed a single time. Source material: peripheral blood. The receptors shown here come from a human donor with acute or convalescent COVID-19. The donor label of this sample is uncertain. Each CDR3 is given with its conserved first and last residue.

j_call v_call cdr3_aa
TRBJ1-2 TRBV9 CASSVGGHYGYTF
TRBJ2-2 TRBV3-1/TRBV3-2 CASSGEWGTGELFF
TRBJ1-3 TRBV6-5 CASSTQNTIYF
TRBJ1-1 TRBV7-3 CASSSNMNTEAFF
TRBJ1-6 TRBV10-3 CAIRGARAHSPLHF
TRBJ2-7 TRBV10-2 CASIAQGSYEQYF
TRBJ2-3 TRBV7-2 CASSLARGSGDTQYF
TRBJ1-2 TRBV29-1 CSVEDLEQVVGYTF
TRBJ1-2 TRBV18 CATAAVGGTGPNYGYTF
TRBJ1-6 TRBV7-9 CASSLGGRVGSPLHF
TRBJ2-7 TRBV12-2 CASRLVGGAYEQYF
TRBJ1-1 TRBV5-1 CASSLTANTEAFF
TRBJ1-1 TRBV18 CASSPPSRVNTEAFF
TRBJ1-6 TRBV6-5 CASTRGSYNSPLHF
TRBJ2-1 TRBV10-3 CAISGDGASGRIGDEQFF
TRBJ1-1 TRBV4-2 CASMVGDDTEAFF
TRBJ2-1 TRBV4-3 CASSQSQGDEQFF
TRBJ2-1 TRBV10-3 CAISGRTSPAPNEQFF
TRBJ1-2 TRBV19 CASSIKDGGEFGYTF
TRBJ1-1 TRBV3-1/TRBV3-2 CASSQDRTGKGTEAFF
TRBJ1-1 TRBV6-5 CASRLTGEMNTEAFF
TRBJ2-5 TRBV11-2 CASSLPRDVGGGQETQYF
TRBJ1-2 TRBV4-2 CASSRERGGNYGYTF
TRBJ2-1 TRBV20-1 CSASSGGYNEQFF
TRBJ1-1 TRBV28 CASNDMNTEAFF